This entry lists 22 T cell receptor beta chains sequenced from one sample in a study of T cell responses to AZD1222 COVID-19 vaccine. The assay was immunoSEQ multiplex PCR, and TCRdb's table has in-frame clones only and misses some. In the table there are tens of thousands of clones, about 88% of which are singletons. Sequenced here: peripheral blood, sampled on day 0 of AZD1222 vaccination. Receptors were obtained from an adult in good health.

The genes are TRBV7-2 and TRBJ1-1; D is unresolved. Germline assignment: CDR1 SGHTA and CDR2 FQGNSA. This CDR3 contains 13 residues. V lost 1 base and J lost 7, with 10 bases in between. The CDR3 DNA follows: TGTGCCAGCAGCTTAGAGGTAGCCCGTGAAGCTTTCTTT. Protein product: CASSLEVAREAFF.

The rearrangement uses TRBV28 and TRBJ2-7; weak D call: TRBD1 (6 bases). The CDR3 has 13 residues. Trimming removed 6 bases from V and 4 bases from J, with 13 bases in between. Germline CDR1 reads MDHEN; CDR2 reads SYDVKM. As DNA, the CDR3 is TGTGCCAGCAGCGGGACAAGGGAATACGAGCAGTACTTC. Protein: CASSGTREYEQYF.

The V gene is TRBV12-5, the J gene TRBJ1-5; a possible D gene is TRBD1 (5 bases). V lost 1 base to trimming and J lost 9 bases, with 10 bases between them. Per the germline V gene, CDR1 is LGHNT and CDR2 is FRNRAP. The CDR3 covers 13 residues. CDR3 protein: CASGLDGAGPQHF. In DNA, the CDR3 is TGTGCTAGTGGTTTGGATGGGGCTGGGCCCCAGCATTTT.

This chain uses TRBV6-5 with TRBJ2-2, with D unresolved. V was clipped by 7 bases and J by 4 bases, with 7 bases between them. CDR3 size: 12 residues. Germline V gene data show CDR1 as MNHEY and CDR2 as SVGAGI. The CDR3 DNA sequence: TGTGCCAGCACTCTTGGCACCGGGGAGCTGTTTTTT. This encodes CASTLGTGELFF.

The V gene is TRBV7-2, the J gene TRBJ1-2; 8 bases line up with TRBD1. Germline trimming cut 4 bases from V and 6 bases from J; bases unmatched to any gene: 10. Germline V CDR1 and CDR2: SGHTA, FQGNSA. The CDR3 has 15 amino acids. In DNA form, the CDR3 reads TGTGCCAGCAGCTCTAACAGGGGGGTCGGGAATGGCTACACCTTC. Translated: CASSSNRGVGNGYTF.

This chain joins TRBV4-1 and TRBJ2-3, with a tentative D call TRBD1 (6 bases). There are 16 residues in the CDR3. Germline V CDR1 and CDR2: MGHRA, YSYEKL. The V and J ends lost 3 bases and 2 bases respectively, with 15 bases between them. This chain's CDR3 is CASSQAFRGITDTQYF. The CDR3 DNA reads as TGCGCCAGCAGCCAGGCCTTCAGGGGAATCACAGATACGCAGTATTTT.

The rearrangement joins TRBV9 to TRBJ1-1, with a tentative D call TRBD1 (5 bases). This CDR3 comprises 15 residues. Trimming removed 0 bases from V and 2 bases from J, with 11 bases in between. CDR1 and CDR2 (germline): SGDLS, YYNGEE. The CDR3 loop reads CASSVGLTANTEAFF. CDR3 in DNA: TGTGCCAGCAGCGTAGGTCTGACAGCAAACACTGAAGCTTTCTTT.

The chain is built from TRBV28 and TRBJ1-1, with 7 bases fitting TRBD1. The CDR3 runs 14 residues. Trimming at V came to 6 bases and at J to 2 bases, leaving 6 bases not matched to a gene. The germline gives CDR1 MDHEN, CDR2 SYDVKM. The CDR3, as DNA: TGTGCCAGCAGCCCACAGGGGCCTAACACTGAAGCTTTCTTT. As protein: CASSPQGPNTEAFF.

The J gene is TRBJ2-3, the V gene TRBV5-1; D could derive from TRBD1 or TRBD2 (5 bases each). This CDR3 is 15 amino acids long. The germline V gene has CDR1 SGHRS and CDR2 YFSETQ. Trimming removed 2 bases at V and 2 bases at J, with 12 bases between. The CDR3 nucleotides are TGCGCCAGCAGCTTCTCCGGGGACCTCACAGATACGCAGTATTTT. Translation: CASSFSGDLTDTQYF.

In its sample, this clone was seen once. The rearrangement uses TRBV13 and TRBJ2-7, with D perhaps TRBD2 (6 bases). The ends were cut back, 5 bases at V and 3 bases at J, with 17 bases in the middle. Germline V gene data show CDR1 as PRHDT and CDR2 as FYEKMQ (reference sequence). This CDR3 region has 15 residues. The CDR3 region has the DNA TGTGCCAGCAGCACTATGGGGGGAATTAACTACGAGCAGTACTTC. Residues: CASSTMGGINYEQYF.

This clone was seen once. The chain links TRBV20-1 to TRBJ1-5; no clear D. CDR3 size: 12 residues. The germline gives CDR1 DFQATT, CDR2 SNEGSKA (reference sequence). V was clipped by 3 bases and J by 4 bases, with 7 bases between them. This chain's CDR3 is CSASRGNQPQHF. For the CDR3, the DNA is TGCAGTGCTAGTCGAGGTAATCAGCCCCAGCATTTT.

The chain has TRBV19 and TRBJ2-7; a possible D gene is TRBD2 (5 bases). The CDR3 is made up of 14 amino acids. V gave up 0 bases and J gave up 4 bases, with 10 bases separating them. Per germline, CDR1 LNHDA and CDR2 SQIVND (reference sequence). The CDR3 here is CASSIDLAGYEQYF. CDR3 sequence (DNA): TGTGCCAGTAGTATAGATCTAGCAGGTTACGAGCAGTACTTC.

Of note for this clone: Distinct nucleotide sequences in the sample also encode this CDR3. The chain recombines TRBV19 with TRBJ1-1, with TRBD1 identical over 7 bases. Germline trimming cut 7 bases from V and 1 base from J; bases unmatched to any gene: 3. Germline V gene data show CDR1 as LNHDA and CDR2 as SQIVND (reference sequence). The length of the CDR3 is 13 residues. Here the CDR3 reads CASNRGRNTEAFF. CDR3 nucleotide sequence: TGTGCCAGTAACAGGGGTCGGAACACTGAAGCTTTCTTT.

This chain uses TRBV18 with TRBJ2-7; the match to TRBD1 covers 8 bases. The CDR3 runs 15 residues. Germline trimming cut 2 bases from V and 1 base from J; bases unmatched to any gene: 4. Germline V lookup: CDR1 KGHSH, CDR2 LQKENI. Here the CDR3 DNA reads TGTGCCAGCTCACCAACAACAGGGGGTTCCTACGAGCAGTACTTC. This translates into CASSPTTGGSYEQYF.

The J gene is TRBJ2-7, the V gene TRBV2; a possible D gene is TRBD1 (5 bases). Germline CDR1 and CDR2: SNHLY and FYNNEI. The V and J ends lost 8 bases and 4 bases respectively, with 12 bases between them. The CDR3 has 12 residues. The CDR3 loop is CASLLQVYEQYF. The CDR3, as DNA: TGTGCCAGCCTCCTACAGGTATACGAGCAGTACTTC.

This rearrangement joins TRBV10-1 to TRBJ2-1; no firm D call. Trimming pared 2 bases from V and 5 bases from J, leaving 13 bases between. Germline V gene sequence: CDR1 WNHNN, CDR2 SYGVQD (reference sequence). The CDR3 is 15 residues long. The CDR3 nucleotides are TGCGCCAGCAGTGAGGGGCAGACACCACACAATGAGCAGTTCTTC. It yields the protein CASSEGQTPHNEQFF.

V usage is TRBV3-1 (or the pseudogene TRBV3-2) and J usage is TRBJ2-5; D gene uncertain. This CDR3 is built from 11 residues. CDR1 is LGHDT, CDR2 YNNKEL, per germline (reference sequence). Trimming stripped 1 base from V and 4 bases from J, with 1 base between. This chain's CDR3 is CASSQGETQYF. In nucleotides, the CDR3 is TGTGCCAGCAGCCAAGGAGAGACCCAGTACTTC.

For the CDR3, the DNA is TGTGCCAGCAGCTTAGGACCTCTCCGGGGGGGCTACAATGAGCAGTTCTTC. Translation gives CASSLGPLRGGYNEQFF. The rearrangement links TRBV11-3 to TRBJ2-1; 8 nucleotides agree with TRBD2. Trimming took 1 base from V and 3 from J; bases not matched to a gene: 8. Germline CDR1 and CDR2: SGHNT and YENEEA. This CDR3 region has 17 residues.

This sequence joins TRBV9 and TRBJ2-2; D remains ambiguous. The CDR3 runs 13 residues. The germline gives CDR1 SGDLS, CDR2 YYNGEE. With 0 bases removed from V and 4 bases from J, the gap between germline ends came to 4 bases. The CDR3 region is CASSVGITGELFF. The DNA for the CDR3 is TGTGCCAGCAGCGTAGGGATCACCGGGGAGCTGTTTTTT. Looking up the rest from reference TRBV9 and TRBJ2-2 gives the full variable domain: DSGVTQTPKHLITATGQRVTLRCSPRSGDLSVYWYQQSLDQGLQFLIQYYNGEERAKGNILERFSAQQFPDLHSELNLSSLELGDSALYFCASSVGITGELFFGEGSRLTVL.

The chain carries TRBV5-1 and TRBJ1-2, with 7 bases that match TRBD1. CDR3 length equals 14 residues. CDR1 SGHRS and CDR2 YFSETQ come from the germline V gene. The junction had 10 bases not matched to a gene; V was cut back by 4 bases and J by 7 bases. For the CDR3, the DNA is TGCGCCAGCAGCCCGGAGGGGGCTGTGGCTGGCTACACCTTC. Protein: CASSPEGAVAGYTF.

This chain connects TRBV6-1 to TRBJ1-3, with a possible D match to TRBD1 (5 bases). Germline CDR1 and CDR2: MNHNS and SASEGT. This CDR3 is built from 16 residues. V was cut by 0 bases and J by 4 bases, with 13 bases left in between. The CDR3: CASSEAQGSRGNTIYF. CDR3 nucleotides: TGTGCCAGCAGTGAAGCCCAGGGCTCGCGCGGAAACACCATATATTTT.

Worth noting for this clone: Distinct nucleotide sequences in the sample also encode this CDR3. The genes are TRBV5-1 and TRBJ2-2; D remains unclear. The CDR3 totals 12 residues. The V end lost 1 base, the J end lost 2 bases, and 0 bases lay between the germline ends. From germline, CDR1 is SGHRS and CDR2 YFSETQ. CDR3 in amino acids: CASSLNTGELFF. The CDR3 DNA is TGCGCCAGCAGCTTGAACACCGGGGAGCTGTTTTTT. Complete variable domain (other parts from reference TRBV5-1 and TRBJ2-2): KAGVTQTPRYLIKTRGQQVTLSCSPISGHRSVSWYQQTPGQGLQFLFEYFSETQRNKGNFPGRFSGRQFSNSRSEMNVSTLELGDSALYLCASSLNTGELFFGEGSRLTVL.